The clone carrying this T cell receptor beta chain was seen once. Its matching antigen is unknown. This sample is drawn from a study of T cell repertoires in cytomegalovirus infection. For the study at large: The public TCR beta signatures pointed to both CMV infection and matching HLA type.

This CDR3 has 14 amino acids. V lost 0 bases and J 4 bases, leaving 12 bases between the germline ends. CDR1 and CDR2 (germline): DFQATT, SNEGSKA (reference sequence). TCRdb re-derived calls from the reads in MiXCR, one entry per CDR3 protein. Here the sample spans 300,000 to 400,000 distinct CDR3 sequences, almost 30% being singletons. This sequence originates from a human donor in good health (CMV status not recorded). Some clones in this sample may be carry-over from other donors' samples. This sample comprised cultured PBMCs, obtained from culture after CMV antigen stimulation. The chain is built from TRBV20-1 and TRBJ1-1; maybe TRBD1 (5 bases). The CDR3 DNA follows: TGCAGTGCTAGAGATCTGGGACTGGCCACTGAAGCTTTCTTT. Translated: CSARDLGLATEAFF.